One sample yielded the 8 T cell receptor beta chains listed below, sequenced in a study of blood T cell repertoires in COVID-19. Sequencing used immunoSEQ multiplex PCR; TCRdb keeps in-frame clones, though not all of them. The sample holds roughly 230,000 clones, 65% to 85% seen once. The sample comprised peripheral blood. These receptor sequences come from a human donor in a cohort sampled during active COVID-19.

This rearrangement joins TRBV7-8 to TRBJ1-5; 7 nucleotides line up with TRBD1. The CDR3 sequence is 17 residues long. V lost 5 bases to trimming and J lost 1 base; unmatched junction nucleotides: 11. Germline V CDR1 and CDR2: SGHVS, FQNEAQ. The CDR3 protein is CASSPSGGFLSNQPQHF. In DNA, the CDR3 is TGTGCCAGCAGCCCCTCAGGGGGGTTTCTGAGCAATCAGCCCCAGCATTTT.

The rearrangement joins TRBV28 to TRBJ1-2, with 9 nucleotides matching TRBD1. The V and J ends lost 5 bases and 7 bases, in that order; junction bases with no gene match: 5. The CDR3 has 13 amino acids. Per the germline V gene, CDR1 is MDHEN and CDR2 is SYDVKM. The CDR3 is CASSRTGARGYTF. The CDR3 region has the DNA TGTGCCAGCAGTCGGACAGGGGCACGTGGCTACACCTTC.

This clone was seen once. The V call is TRBV5-6, the J call TRBJ2-1, with 12 bases that match TRBD2. This CDR3 spans 18 amino acids. Germline V gene data show CDR1 as SGHDT and CDR2 as YYEEEE. Trimming removed 0 bases from V and 0 bases from J; junction bases left unmatched: 4. CDR3 residues: CASSLALAGGSSYNEQFF. CDR3 DNA sequence: TGTGCCAGCAGCTTGGCCCTAGCGGGGGGGAGCTCCTACAATGAGCAGTTCTTC.

CDR3 region: CASSPRAVSGNTIYF. CDR3 coding DNA: TGTGCCAGCTCACCACGGGCAGTCTCTGGAAACACCATATATTTT. V usage is TRBV18 and J usage is TRBJ1-3; unclear D gene. The germline V gene has CDR1 KGHSH and CDR2 LQKENI. Trimming left V 1 base short and J 0 bases short, with 7 bases between. This CDR3 region has 15 residues. Full variable domain (remainder filled in from reference TRBV18 and TRBJ1-3): NAGVMQNPRHLVRRRGQEARLRCSPMKGHSHVYWYRQLPEEGLKFMVYLQKENIIDESGMPKERFSAEFPKEGPSILRIQQVVRGDSAAYFCASSPRAVSGNTIYFGEGSWLTVV.

CDR3 sequence reads: CASSPKGGTEAFF. CDR3 bases: TGTGCCAGCTCACCAAAAGGGGGAACTGAAGCTTTCTTT. The rearrangement joins TRBV18 to TRBJ1-1; TRBD1 might be the D (6 bases). From germline, CDR1 is KGHSH and CDR2 LQKENI. V was shortened by 2 bases and J by 5 bases, with 9 bases between the two germline ends. This CDR3 contains 13 residues.

The rearrangement joins TRBV5-1 to TRBJ2-5, with D perhaps TRBD1 (6 bases). Germline V gives CDR1 SGHRS, CDR2 YFSETQ. Trimming took off 2 bases at V and 3 bases at J, with 17 bases between the two ends. There are 16 residues in the CDR3. CDR3: CASSFGGRTGKETQYF. CDR3 coding DNA: TGCGCCAGCAGCTTTGGGGGCCGAACAGGGAAAGAGACCCAGTACTTC.

The chain employs TRBV5-8 and TRBJ1-4; possibly TRBD1 for D (5 bases). In germline, CDR1 is SGHTS, CDR2 YDEGEE. There are 17 residues in the CDR3. V was shortened by 4 bases and J by 0 bases, with 16 bases between the two germline ends. Written as DNA, the CDR3 is TGTGCCAGCAGCGGCGGGCGGGGGACCGCAACTAATGAAAAACTGTTTTTT. It yields the protein CASSGGRGTATNEKLFF.

The chain uses TRBV6-1 and TRBJ2-5; TRBD2 agrees at 10 bases. The CDR3 has 17 amino acids. Looked up from germline, CDR1 is MNHNS and CDR2 is SASEGT. Losses at the gene ends were 2 bases for V and 5 bases for J; bases not matched to a gene: 11. CDR3 region: CASSEQVASGSLETQYF. CDR3 nucleotide sequence: TGTGCCAGCAGTGAACAAGTGGCTAGCGGGAGTTTGGAGACCCAGTACTTC.